This is a list of T cell receptor beta chains from one sample in a study of T cell clones after liver transplantation. The method was immunoSEQ multiplex PCR; TCRdb's version includes in-frame clones alone and lacks a portion of them. The sample includes 55,000 to 75,000 clones, about 92% of them seen just once. The specimen was CD4+ T cells from blood, collected approximately 26 months after liver transplant. These receptors came from a human patient who received a liver transplant. The graft donor may account for some of the T cells. Each CDR3 is given with its conserved first and last residue. D genes are given only for firm matches. Size is stated for part of the rows, as once, few or many counts, or as a class when the clone is expanded.

clone size | D gene | J gene | V gene | CDR3 protein | CDR3 DNA
- | TRBD2 | TRBJ2-1 | TRBV4-1 | CASSQDRVAGGYNEQFF | TGCGCCAGCAGCCAAGATCGGGTAGCGGGAGGCTACAATGAGCAGTTCTTC
- | TRBD1 | TRBJ2-7 | TRBV6-6 | CASSYPGQGLYEQYF | TGTGCCAGCAGTTACCCGGGACAGGGGCTCTACGAGCAGTACTTC
- | - | TRBJ1-3 | TRBV19 | CASSIPGNGNTIYF | TGTGCCAGTAGTATCCCAGGGAACGGAAACACCATATATTTT
once | - | TRBJ2-7 | TRBV2 | CASSEPWTPRGEQYF | TGTGCCAGCAGTGAACCCTGGACACCTCGGGGGGAGCAGTACTTC
few | TRBD1 | TRBJ2-5 | TRBV7-7 | CASSLAGTGVETQYF | TGTGCTAGCAGCTTAGCCGGGACAGGGGTAGAGACCCAGTACTTC
few | - | TRBJ2-1 | TRBV4-3 | CASSSGGVRAREQFF | TGCGCCAGCAGCAGCGGAGGTGTCCGGGCCAGGGAGCAGTTCTTC
- | - | TRBJ2-2 | TRBV9 | CASSVAVGGELFF | TGTGCCAGCAGCGTAGCTGTGGGCGGGGAGCTGTTTTTT
once | - | TRBJ2-1 | TRBV7-8 | CASSLRESSYNEQFF | TGTGCCAGCAGCTTAAGGGAAAGCTCCTACAATGAGCAGTTCTTC
- | - | TRBJ1-5 | TRBV2 | CASRRYGDQPQHF | TGTGCCAGCAGGAGGTACGGTGATCAGCCCCAGCATTTT
- | - | TRBJ2-7 | TRBV11-2 | CASGPGVYEQYF | TGTGCCAGCGGGCCCGGGGTCTACGAGCAGTACTTC
once | - | TRBJ2-3 | TRBV5-1 | CASSLEDPSTDTQYF | TGCGCCAGCAGCTTGGAGGACCCTAGCACAGATACGCAGTATTTT
- | - | TRBJ1-2 | TRBV21-1 | CARRGSAYGYTF | TGTGCCCGGAGGGGGTCTGCGTATGGCTACACCTTC
few | TRBD1 | TRBJ1-1 | TRBV2 | CASSQQGVETEAFF | TGTGCCAGCAGCCAGCAGGGGGTTGAGACTGAAGCTTTCTTT
- | - | TRBJ1-5 | TRBV15 | CATSPRQRNQPQHF | TGTGCCACCAGCCCTCGACAGAGGAATCAGCCCCAGCATTTT
- | TRBD1 | TRBJ2-5 | TRBV5-1 | CASSLAGQGMETQYF | TGCGCCAGCAGCTTGGCGGGACAGGGGATGGAGACCCAGTACTTC
- | TRBD2 | TRBJ2-3 | TRBV7-2 | CASSLGTGTSGILTQYF | TGTGCCAGCAGCTTAGGTACCGGGACTAGCGGGATTCTTACGCAGTATTTT
- | TRBD1 | TRBJ2-3 | TRBV29-1 | CSAPGQGTDTQYF | TGCAGCGCCCCGGGACAGGGAACAGATACGCAGTATTTT
- | - | TRBJ2-3 | TRBV12-1 | CASSSPRLAGEDTQYF | TGTGCCAGCAGCTCCCCAAGACTAGCGGGAGAAGATACGCAGTATTTT
- | - | TRBJ2-7 | TRBV18 | CASSRDFYEQYF | TGTGCCAGCTCACGGGACTTCTACGAGCAGTACTTC
once | - | TRBJ2-5 | TRBV9 | CASSVGVRPQYF | TGTGCCAGCAGCGTAGGAGTCCGACCCCAGTACTTC
- | - | TRBJ2-3 | TRBV7-3 | CASSLKAGLTDTQYF | TGTGCCAGCAGCTTAAAAGCGGGCCTAACAGATACGCAGTATTTT
few | - | TRBJ2-5 | TRBV11-3 | CASSLGWETQYF | TGTGCCAGCAGCTTAGGCTGGGAGACCCAGTACTTC
- | - | TRBJ2-2 | TRBV5-6 | CASSLADLSYEPRGELFF | TGTGCCAGCAGCTTGGCTGATTTGAGCTATGAGCCGAGAGGGGAGCTGTTTTTT
- | - | TRBJ2-7 | TRBV4-2 | CASSQDSYLYEQYF | TGTGCCAGCAGCCAGGACTCATATCTCTACGAGCAGTACTTC
- | - | TRBJ1-4 | TRBV12-5 | CASGSTATNEKLFF | TGTGCTAGTGGTTCGACAGCAACTAATGAAAAACTGTTTTTT
- | - | TRBJ1-6 | TRBV6-6 | CASSYRQSSYNSPLHF | TGTGCCAGCAGTTACAGACAGAGCTCCTATAATTCACCCCTCCACTTT
- | - | TRBJ1-1 | TRBV28 | CASTSEGLNTEAFF | TGTGCCAGCACCTCGGAAGGTCTGAACACTGAAGCTTTCTTT
- | - | TRBJ1-5 | TRBV19 | CASRGRQGHSNQPQHF | TGTGCCAGTAGGGGCCGGCAGGGCCATAGCAATCAGCCCCAGCATTTT
- | - | TRBJ1-2 | TRBV19 | CASSISVGAPGYTF | TGTGCCAGTAGTATTTCGGTAGGGGCCCCAGGCTACACCTTC
- | TRBD2 | TRBJ2-7 | TRBV10-3 | CAISISGTSYEQYF | TGTGCCATCAGTATTAGCGGGACCTCCTACGAGCAGTACTTC
- | - | TRBJ2-1 | TRBV5-4 | CASSLGWGEQFF | TGTGCCAGCAGCTTGGGATGGGGAGAGCAGTTCTTC
- | - | TRBJ2-5 | TRBV7-8 | CASSLGSLLGGETQYF | TGTGCCAGCAGCTTAGGGTCCTTACTAGGGGGAGAGACCCAGTACTTC
- | - | TRBJ2-7 | TRBV11-2 | CASSLDGLSYEQYF | TGTGCCAGCAGCTTGGACGGGCTCTCCTACGAGCAGTACTTC
- | - | TRBJ2-1 | TRBV5-1 | CASSPGDRRAYNEQFF | TGCGCCAGCAGCCCCGGGGACCGGCGTGCCTACAATGAGCAGTTCTTC
- | TRBD1 | TRBJ2-4 | TRBV20-1 | CSADRENIQYF | TGCAGTGCGGACAGGGAAAACATTCAGTACTTC
- | TRBD1 | TRBJ2-1 | TRBV19 | CASRIPGQGNNEQFF | TGTGCCAGTAGGATACCGGGACAGGGAAACAATGAGCAGTTCTTC
- | TRBD2 | TRBJ2-1 | TRBV2 | CASSSGTGLSKRNNEQFF | TGTGCCAGCAGTAGCGGGACGGGATTATCAAAGCGTAACAATGAGCAGTTCTTC
- | - | TRBJ2-5 | TRBV2 | CASSDTGQETQYF | TGTGCCAGCAGTGATACAGGACAAGAGACCCAGTACTTC
- | - | TRBJ1-1 | TRBV5-6 | CASSPFVDRVRGNTEAFF | TGTGCCAGCAGTCCTTTCGTAGATAGGGTAAGAGGGAACACTGAAGCTTTCTTT
few | - | TRBJ2-3 | TRBV19 | CASSMGRVGDTQYF | TGTGCCAGTAGTATGGGACGGGTTGGGGATACGCAGTATTTT
- | - | TRBJ2-7 | TRBV5-6 | CASSQLGSGKVYEQYF | TGTGCCAGCAGTCAGCTGGGTTCGGGGAAGGTTTACGAGCAGTACTTC
- | - | TRBJ2-1 | TRBV7-2 | CASSPGPGNRQFF | TGTGCCAGCAGCCCCGGACCAGGGAATCGGCAGTTCTTC
- | - | TRBJ1-1 | TRBV9 | CASSVAPENTEAFF | TGTGCCAGCAGCGTAGCTCCCGAGAACACTGAAGCTTTCTTT
- | - | TRBJ1-1 | TRBV6-5 | CASRPPGTTEAFF | TGTGCCAGCAGACCCCCCGGGACCACTGAAGCTTTCTTT
once | TRBD1 | TRBJ2-7 | TRBV28 | CASSHSGTGLYEQYF | TGTGCCAGCAGTCACTCCGGGACAGGGCTCTACGAGCAGTACTTC
- | - | TRBJ1-2 | TRBV9 | CASSPGTDYGYTF | TGTGCCAGCAGCCCCGGGACGGATTATGGCTACACCTTC
medium-sized | - | TRBJ2-1 | TRBV7-3 | CASSDGLGLGEQFF | TGTGCCAGCAGTGACGGCCTTGGCCTCGGGGAGCAGTTCTTC
- | - | TRBJ2-2 | TRBV2 | CASRGRDTNTGELFF | TGTGCCAGCCGGGGAAGGGACACAAACACCGGGGAGCTGTTTTTT
- | - | TRBJ1-3 | TRBV19 | CASSSYQGLGSGNTIYF | TGTGCCAGTAGCTCGTACCAGGGTCTCGGCTCTGGAAACACCATATATTTT
- | TRBD2 | TRBJ2-3 | TRBV7-2 | CASSSGLADDTDTQYF | TGTGCCAGCAGCTCTGGACTAGCGGACGACACAGATACGCAGTATTTT
- | TRBD1 | TRBJ2-2 | TRBV14 | CASSLQGWAGELFF | TGTGCCAGCAGCCTACAGGGGTGGGCCGGGGAGCTGTTTTTT
- | TRBD2 | TRBJ2-1 | TRBV10-3 | CAISESRGRERWEQFF | TGTGCCATCAGTGAGTCGCGAGGGCGGGAGCGTTGGGAGCAGTTCTTC
- | - | TRBJ2-1 | TRBV7-6 | CASSISYNEQFF | TGTGCCAGCAGTATATCCTACAATGAGCAGTTCTTC
- | - | TRBJ2-3 | TRBV10-2 | CASSEGAIRATDTQYF | TGCGCCAGCAGTGAAGGAGCCATCCGGGCTACAGATACGCAGTATTTT
- | - | TRBJ2-7 | TRBV5-1 | CASSLQPGPTYEQYF | TGCGCCAGCAGCTTGCAACCGGGTCCCACCTACGAGCAGTACTTC
- | - | TRBJ1-4 | TRBV28 | CASSSLGLTNEKLFF | TGTGCCAGCAGTTCCTTGGGGTTAACGAATGAAAAACTGTTTTTT
- | TRBD1 | TRBJ2-1 | TRBV7-8 | CASSLRDRYNEQFF | TGTGCCAGCAGCTTAAGGGACAGGTACAATGAGCAGTTCTTC
- | - | TRBJ2-2 | TRBV25-1 | CASSEFPGAGELFF | TGTGCCAGCAGTGAATTTCCGGGAGCCGGGGAGCTGTTTTTT
once | - | TRBJ2-7 | TRBV5-4 | CASSGTQGGPYEQYF | TGTGCCAGCAGCGGAACACAGGGAGGCCCCTACGAGCAGTACTTC
- | TRBD1 | TRBJ1-3 | TRBV6-1 | CASSYRTGTGNTIYF | TGTGCCAGCAGCTATCGGACAGGGACCGGAAACACCATATATTTT